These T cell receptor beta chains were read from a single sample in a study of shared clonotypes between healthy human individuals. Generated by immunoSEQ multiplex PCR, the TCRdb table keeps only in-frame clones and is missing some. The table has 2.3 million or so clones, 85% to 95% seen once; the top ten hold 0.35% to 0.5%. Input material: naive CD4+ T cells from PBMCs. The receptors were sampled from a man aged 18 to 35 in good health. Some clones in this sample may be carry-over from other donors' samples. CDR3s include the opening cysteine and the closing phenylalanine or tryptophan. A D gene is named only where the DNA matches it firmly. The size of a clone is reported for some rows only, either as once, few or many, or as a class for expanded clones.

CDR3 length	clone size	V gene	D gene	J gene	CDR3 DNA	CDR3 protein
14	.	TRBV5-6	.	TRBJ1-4	TGTGCCAGCAGCGGTTGGCCGCTGAATGAAAAACTGTTTTTT	CASSGWPLNEKLFF
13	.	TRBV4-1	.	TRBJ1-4	TGCGCCAGCAGCCCCACCGACAGTGAAAAACTGTTTTTT	CASSPTDSEKLFF
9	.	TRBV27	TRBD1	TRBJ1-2	TGTGCCAGCAGGGACAGGAGCACCTTC	CASRDRSTF
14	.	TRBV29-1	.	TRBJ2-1	TGCAGCGTTGAACTTCCGAAAATATACAATGAGCAGTTCTTC	CSVELPKIYNEQFF
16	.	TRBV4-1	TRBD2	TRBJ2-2	TGCGCCAGCAGCTATAATAGCGGGAGTATTACCGGGGAGCTGTTTTTT	CASSYNSGSITGELFF
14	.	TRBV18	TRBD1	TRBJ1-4	TGTGCCAGCTCCCGGGGACAGGATAATGAAAAACTGTTTTTT	CASSRGQDNEKLFF
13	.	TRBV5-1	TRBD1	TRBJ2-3	TGCGCCAGCAGCTCACAGGGGACAGATACGCAGTATTTT	CASSSQGTDTQYF
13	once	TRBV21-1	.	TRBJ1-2	TGTGCCAGCAGCAAAAAAGGAGCGGATGGCTACACCTTC	CASSKKGADGYTF
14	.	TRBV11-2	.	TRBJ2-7	TGTGCCAGCAGCTTCCCTCGGTCCTCCTACGAGCAGTACTTC	CASSFPRSSYEQYF
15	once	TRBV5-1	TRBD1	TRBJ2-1	TGCGCCAGCAACCCCTCCGGGACAGGGCTGAATGAGCAGTTCTTC	CASNPSGTGLNEQFF
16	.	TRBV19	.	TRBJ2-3	TGTGCCAGTAGTATGTCTCTGGACGGAGTCACAGATACGCAGTATTTT	CASSMSLDGVTDTQYF
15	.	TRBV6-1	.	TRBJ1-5	TGTGCCAGCAGTGAAGCCTGGACAGCAAATCAGCCCCAGCATTTT	CASSEAWTANQPQHF
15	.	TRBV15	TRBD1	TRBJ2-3	TGTGCCACCAGCAAACAGGGGGCTAGCACAGATACGCAGTATTTT	CATSKQGASTDTQYF
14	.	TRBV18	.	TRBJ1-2	TGTGCCAGCTCCACTGGCAGGGAGGTATATGGCTACACCTTC	CASSTGREVYGYTF
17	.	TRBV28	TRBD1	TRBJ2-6	TGTGCCAGCAGCACGGGACAGATACTCTCTGGGGCCAACGTCCTGACTTTC	CASSTGQILSGANVLTF
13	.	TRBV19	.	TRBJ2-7	TGTGCCAGTAGGTTCTCGGACTCCTACGAGCAGTACTTC	CASRFSDSYEQYF
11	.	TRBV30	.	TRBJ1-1	TGTGCCTGGATAGGGGAATCCGGAGCTTTCTTT	CAWIGESGAFF
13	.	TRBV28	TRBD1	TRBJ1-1	TGTGCCAGCTACAGGGGGCGAAACACTGAAGCTTTCTTT	CASYRGRNTEAFF
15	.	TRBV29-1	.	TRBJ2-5	TGCAGCATTAAACCGTTCATGGGAGGAGGAGAGACCCAGTACTTC	CSIKPFMGGGETQYF
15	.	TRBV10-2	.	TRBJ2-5	TGCGCCAGCACCACGACGGGGGCCCTACGGGAGACCCAGTACTTC	CASTTTGALRETQYF
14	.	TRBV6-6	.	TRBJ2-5	TGTGCCAGCAGTTACCCTGCCCGCCAAGAGACCCAGTACTTC	CASSYPARQETQYF
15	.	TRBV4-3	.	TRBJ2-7	TGCGCCAGCAGCCAAGGGAGGGGGCTACCCTACGAGCAGTACTTC	CASSQGRGLPYEQYF
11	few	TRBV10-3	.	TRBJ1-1	TGTGCCATCAAAGAGAACACTGAAGCTTTCTTT	CAIKENTEAFF
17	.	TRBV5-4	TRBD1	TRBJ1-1	TGTGCCAGCAGCTTACGACAGGGAAGTATAACGAACACTGAAGCTTTCTTT	CASSLRQGSITNTEAFF
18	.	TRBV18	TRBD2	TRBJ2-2	TGTGCCAGCTCACCACTCACATTTGGACTAGCGGGAGCCGGGGAGCTGTTTTTT	CASSPLTFGLAGAGELFF
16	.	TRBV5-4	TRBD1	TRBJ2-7	TGTGCCAGCAGCTTGTCTCCGGGACAGGCCTCCTACGAGCAGTACTTC	CASSLSPGQASYEQYF
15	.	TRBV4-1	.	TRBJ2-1	TGCGCCAGCAGTATTCTAGGGGCCTCCTACAATGAGCAGTTCTTC	CASSILGASYNEQFF
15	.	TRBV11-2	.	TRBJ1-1	TGTGCCAGCAGCCCCTGGTCGGGGACCGGCCCGAAGGGTTTCTTT	CASSPWSGTGPKGFF
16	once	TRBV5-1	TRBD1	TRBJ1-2	TGCGCCAGCAGCACCCTAGGACAGGGGACAACTTATGGCTACACCTTC	CASSTLGQGTTYGYTF
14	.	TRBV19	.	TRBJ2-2	TGTGCCAGTAGCTGGAGAAGCGGCACCGGGGAGCTGTTTTTT	CASSWRSGTGELFF
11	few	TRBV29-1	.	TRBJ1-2	TGCAGCGTCGGGACCATGGATGGCTACACCTTC	CSVGTMDGYTF
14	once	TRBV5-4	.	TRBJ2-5	TGTGCCAGCAGCCATAAAGGGGGACAAGAGACCCAGTACTTC	CASSHKGGQETQYF
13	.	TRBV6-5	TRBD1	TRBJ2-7	TGTGCCAGCAGGACACAGGGGGCAGGGGAGCAGTACTTC	CASRTQGAGEQYF
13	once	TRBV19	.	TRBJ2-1	TGTGCCAGTAGTATAGGGCAGAACAATGAGCAGTTCTTC	CASSIGQNNEQFF
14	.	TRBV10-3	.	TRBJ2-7	TGTGCCATCAGTGAGTCGATGGACTCCTACGAGCAGTACTTC	CAISESMDSYEQYF
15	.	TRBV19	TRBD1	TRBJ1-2	TGTGCCAGTAGTATCATAGGGACAGCCACCTATGGCTACACCTTC	CASSIIGTATYGYTF
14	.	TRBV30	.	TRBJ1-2	TGTGCCTGGAGTACGGGGGTGCCCGCAAGTGGCTACACCTTC	CAWSTGVPASGYTF